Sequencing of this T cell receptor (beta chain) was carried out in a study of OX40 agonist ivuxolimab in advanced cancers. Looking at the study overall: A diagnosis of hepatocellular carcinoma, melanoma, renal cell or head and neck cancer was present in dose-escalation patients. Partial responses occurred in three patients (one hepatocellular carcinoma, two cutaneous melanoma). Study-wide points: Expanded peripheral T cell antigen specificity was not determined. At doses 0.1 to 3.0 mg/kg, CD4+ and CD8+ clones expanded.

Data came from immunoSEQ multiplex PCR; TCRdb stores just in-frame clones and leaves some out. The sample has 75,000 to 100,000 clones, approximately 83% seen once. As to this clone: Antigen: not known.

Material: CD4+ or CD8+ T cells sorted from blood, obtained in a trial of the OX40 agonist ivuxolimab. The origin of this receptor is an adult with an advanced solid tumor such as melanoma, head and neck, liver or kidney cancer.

The CDR3 protein is CASSLPGTDTQYF. For the CDR3, the DNA is TGTGCCAGCAGCTTGCCGGGGACAGATACGCAGTATTTT. The chain carries TRBV5-4 and TRBJ2-3; a possible D gene is TRBD2 (5 bases). This CDR3 contains 13 residues. The V and J ends lost 1 base and 3 bases respectively, with 6 bases between them. CDR1 SGHNT and CDR2 YYREEE come from the germline V gene (reference sequence).